This TCR beta chain is drawn from a study of cytomegalovirus exposure and HLA in healthy donors (dated by TCRdb to the late 2010s). About the study as a whole: According to an earlier analysis of several hundred of the donors, roughly 180 million T cells yielded roughly 110 million unique TCR beta sequences and about 280 Gb of sequence data. An early release that covered fewer than 750 HLA-typed donors contained approximately 320 gigabases of sequencing data and 70 million to 100 million unique TCR sequences. Among the roughly 380 genotyped donors, roughly 80% belonged to the genetic ancestry cluster associated with self-reported Caucasian donors. The study aimed to test whether cataloging public T cell receptors could reveal signatures of past pathogen exposure. The T cell repertoires of under 700 subjects were profiled by immunosequencing and related to cytomegalovirus serostatus. Besides the first cohort of roughly 640 subjects, a separate validation cohort made up of over 100 different subjects was used. The study combined high-throughput TCR immunosequencing, statistical association of individual TCRs with disease status, and machine learning to predict cytomegalovirus infection status. A later analysis re-analyzed previously published TCR beta repertoires from 500 to 700 donors and added high-resolution HLA genotyping to study TCR occurrence patterns. Rather than drawing on any new phenotypic data, the later analysis identified candidate immune exposures from TCR beta sequences and the way those sequences occurred across donors. An earlier analysis of about 620 of the donors applied high-throughput TCR beta sequencing to assess whether each TCR beta V gene segment acted as functional or pseudogenic. Donor age, sex, ethnicity and CMV serostatus were compiled alongside the repertoire data. In a later genetic analysis, genome-wide SNP genotypes for about three fifths of the roughly 670 donors were used, and that subset was treated as a discovery cohort. All discovery cohort repertoires had been generated on a single sequencing platform. Class I and class II HLA loci were covered by the typing at four-digit resolution. Typing coverage differed by locus: A, B, C, DRB1 and DQB1 were typed in about 620-640 donors, DQA1 in about 500, DPA1 in 600 to 610, and DPB1 in 472. Roughly five DR-DQ haplotypes were handled as single units for association and clustering because linkage in the cohort was strong. Across about 370 genotyped donors of the cohort, an average of 235,054 unique TCR beta nucleotide sequences per donor were sequenced, and approximately 17% of those sequences were non-productive.

The research as a whole found: V-gene and J-gene trimming of TCR beta chains was associated with a missense DCLRE1C variant in a later genetic analysis, and the association was replicated in an independent cohort. In the study, some 180 TCR beta chains were listed as associated with cytomegalovirus. Several of the top co-occurrence clusters appeared to be linked to parvovirus B19, influenza, CMV and Epstein-Barr virus, according to a later analysis. A cluster of highly shared sequence variants was judged likely to represent a technical artifact of the sequencing pipeline. Correlated functional status among segregating V segments might be attributable to linkage disequilibrium, but an unknown experimental factor could not be ruled out. In an earlier analysis of around 600 of the donors, most TCR beta V segments were observed in productive rearrangements about 90% or about 30% of the time, broadly matching IMGT annotations. According to a later analysis, most CMV-associated TCR beta chains appeared to be HLA-restricted, and the HLA associations seemed to be driven largely by CMV exposure. According to a later genetic analysis, donors in an Asian-associated ancestry cluster had fewer N-insertions in productive TCRs than the approximately 700-donor mean. In vitro tests confirmed that three of the cytomegalovirus-associated TCR beta chains recognize cytomegalovirus antigens. This cohort had only TCR beta chains sequenced, and the lack of alpha or paired-chain data limited which features could be detected. Most TCR sequences were observed very rarely across donors, whereas some public TCRs were present in many individuals. A later analysis associated about 18,000 TCR beta sequences with specific HLA alleles at a false discovery rate of 0.05. In a later analysis, HLA-associated TCR beta chains showed more clonal expansion and lower generation probabilities than non-associated chains that were equally common. Over 15 rarely observed V segments, including chromosome 9 orphons, were excluded from the earlier analysis of about 500 of the donors because counts were too low. In a later analysis, TCR association rates were found to vary across HLA loci, with the most associated TCRs seen for DRB1 alleles and the fewest for HLA-C alleles. When HLA alleles, especially DR and DQ, strongly co-occurred, attributing TCR associations to individual alleles was difficult. Sequencing depth was assumed to be roughly uniform across donors in the presence/absence analyses, though that assumption may not hold. The authors suggested that the approach could potentially be generalized to other disease states and immunological phenotypes. Some IMGT-functional V segments, including TRBV6-2 and TRBV6-3, could not be distinguished by the 87-base-pair reads and were therefore excluded. A further reported finding was that TCR beta sequences accurately predicted the HLA-A and HLA-B alleles for most subjects in the first cohort. The classifier was reported to diagnose cytomegalovirus status with high specificity and sensitivity in both the original cohort and the validation cohort. Because some donors lacked HLA typing at each locus, the association tests relied only on the typed subset. For the cohort, immune exposure information was limited to CMV serostatus.

The trim is 4 bases for V and 0 bases for J, with a gap of 14 bases between the germline ends. From the cysteine through the phenylalanine, the CDR3 covers 15 amino acids. The entry retains the CDR3 DNA only, 45 bases that are in frame from base 1. The CDR1 and CDR2 encoded by the germline V gene are SGHRS and YFSETQ. A word on this clone: Its recognized antigen is unknown. No base quality information exists; no much larger clone differs at one position.

Libraries came from the immunoSEQ multiplex PCR assay. For the multiplex PCR, a mixture combining 60 forward primers for TCR Vbeta segments and 13 reverse primers for TCR Jbeta segments was used. Amplification of the CDR3 region of rearranged TCR beta genes was performed with a multiplex PCR assay on genomic DNA. The amplified TCR beta libraries were sequenced on the Illumina HiSeq System as 87-base-pair reads. The original pipeline was this. Across the 500 to 850 repertoires, a later analysis counted some 81 million unique TCR beta chains, roughly 11 million of which were shared by at least two donors. To remove PCR and sequencing errors, raw reads were error-corrected and collapsed into unique sequences using a nearest-neighbor algorithm that merged closely related sequences. Alignment of CDR3 sequences to IMGT reference sequences was used to assign V, D and J gene segments. For a sequence to be retained, a match of at least six nucleotides was required to both a V gene segment and a J gene segment. Rearrangements were called productive when the CDR3 lacked stop codons and stayed in frame with V and J; all others were non-productive. CDR3 was defined according to IMGT convention as the region running from the second conserved V-encoded cysteine to the conserved J-encoded phenylalanine. In an earlier analysis of approximately 500 of the donors, sequences lacking an unambiguous match to a single V gene segment were excluded. In an earlier analysis of a few hundred of the donors, a V segment was called functional when productive rearrangements were above 56.7%, and segregating when the standard deviation between donors exceeded 5%. A statistical classification framework was developed to diagnose cytomegalovirus status using the catalog of TCR beta chain sequences. In a later analysis, V and J genes were assigned by comparing TCR nucleotide sequences against IMGT/GENE-DB human TR gene sequences. The TCRdist pipeline was used in a later analysis to assign CDR3 sequences and most-parsimonious VDJ recombination scenarios. In a later analysis, each TCR beta chain was defined by its CDR3 amino acid sequence together with its V-gene family, and reads lacking a unique V-gene family were excluded. As a way to deal with suspected cross-contamination and a sequencing artifact, a later analysis dropped 450 to 600 nucleotide sequences that were highly shared and had low generation probability. In a later analysis, a clonal expansion index was calculated for each public chain from normalized within-repertoire ranks of inferred template counts. A later analysis computed generation probabilities with a VDJ recombination model fitted to out-of-frame rearrangements, and checked the results against IGoR. Hypergeometric tests were used in a later analysis to score TCR-TCR, TCR-HLA and TCR-CMV co-occurrence, with a repertoire-size bias correction applied to the TCR pairs. To estimate false discovery rates, a later analysis permuted the HLA or CMV assignments 20 times. A later analysis grouped co-occurring TCRs with DBSCAN, adding TCRdist sequence similarity when clustering within HLA-allele-positive subsets. For co-occurrence clustering, repertoires with fewer than 30,000 or more than 120,000 public chains were excluded, along with roughly 5 repertoires with anomalous nucleotide sharing. Entries here come from immuneACCESS through TCRdb and include only in-frame sequences with V and J called. Some clones fail to appear in such tables; in the studies checked, an unresolved V gene covers under half of the shortfall, and the cause of the remainder is unknown. V, J and clone size derive from that table, while D and trimming were established from the DNA sequence. This sample is represented by around 170,000 clones; around 85% of them were singletons. The ten largest clones add up to 1% to 1.5% of the sample.

The cohort comprised around 700 healthy bone marrow donors. Cohort members were all nominally healthy when sampled, although unrecorded immune exposures were likely present. The donor was CMV seropositive and was included in the group of 250 to 300 seropositive cohort members. Every donor gave a peripheral blood sample, and the peripheral blood mononuclear cells from that sample were used for TCR beta sequencing. The Qiagen DNeasy Blood Extraction Kit was used to extract genomic DNA from the blood cell samples. This clonotype was sampled from a man aged 50-59 years in good health and CMV-seropositive. The V and J segments used are TRBV5-1 and TRBJ2-7; TRBD2 could be the D gene, as 6 bases match. The sample was PBMCs. The CDR3 is CASSKPGVSSYEQYF. The sequence in DNA is TGCGCCAGCAGCAAGCCGGGGGTAAGCTCCTACGAGCAGTACTTC.